Listed below are T cell receptor beta chains from one sample, sequenced in a study of blood T cell repertoires in COVID-19. Sequencing used immunoSEQ multiplex PCR; TCRdb keeps in-frame clones, though not all of them. The table has under 75,000 clones, approximately 80% seen once; the top ten hold 7.2%. The sequenced sample consisted of peripheral blood. The receptors come from a man aged 55 to 70 with acute or convalescent COVID-19. Each CDR3 is given with its conserved first and last residue. The D gene is left open where the match is weak. Some rows mark clone size as missing; the rest say once, few, many or name a class of expanded clone.

V,J,D,size,DNA,CDR3
TRBV10-2,TRBJ2-2,TRBD2,.,TGCGCCAGCAGCCAGCGGGGGGCGGACGGGGAGCTGTTTTTT,CASSQRGADGELFF
TRBV4-1,TRBJ2-7,.,few,TGCGCCAGCAGCCCCGGGGAAGGGCTGGGATCCTACGAGCAGTACTTC,CASSPGEGLGSYEQYF
TRBV6-6,TRBJ1-1,.,once,TGTGCCAGCAGTTACGCGGGGGATTTGAACACTGAAGCTTTCTTT,CASSYAGDLNTEAFF
TRBV9,TRBJ1-6,TRBD1,.,TGTGCCAGCAGCCTGATTGGGACAGGGTATTCACCCCTCCACTTT,CASSLIGTGYSPLHF
TRBV4-1,TRBJ1-5,.,.,TGCGCCAGCAGCCAAGAGGGTGGCGGGCCCAATCAGCCCCAGCATTTT,CASSQEGGGPNQPQHF
TRBV10-2,TRBJ1-2,TRBD1,.,TGCGCCAGCAGTGGAGACAGGGCGAACTATGGCTACACCTTC,CASSGDRANYGYTF
TRBV5-6,TRBJ2-1,.,.,TGTGCCAGCAGCTTGGGAGGACTATCCTACAATGAGCAGTTCTTC,CASSLGGLSYNEQFF
TRBV2,TRBJ2-1,TRBD2,.,TGTGCCAGCAGGACAAGTAGGGGCGGGGGGAATGAGCAGTTCTTC,CASRTSRGGGNEQFF
TRBV7-2,TRBJ1-2,TRBD1,.,TGTGCCAGCAGCTCCAGGACAGGGACCGACTATGGCTACACCTTC,CASSSRTGTDYGYTF
TRBV28,TRBJ2-3,TRBD1,.,TGTGCCAGCAGTTTACCGGGACAGGCCTTGACGCAGTATTTT,CASSLPGQALTQYF
TRBV7-3,TRBJ2-5,.,.,TGTGCCAGCGGCCGAGATGGAGTAGAGACCCAGTACTTC,CASGRDGVETQYF
TRBV20-1,TRBJ1-5,.,few,TGCAGTGCTAGTCTCCGAGATAGCAATCAGCCCCAGCATTTT,CSASLRDSNQPQHF
TRBV6-5,TRBJ1-1,.,.,TGTGCCAGCAGTTATGTCCCGGGCAGGGCTTCAGAAGCTTTCTTT,CASSYVPGRASEAFF
TRBV14,TRBJ2-2,.,.,TGTGCCAGCAGCCTCCAGGGGAACACCGGGGAGCTGTTTTTT,CASSLQGNTGELFF
TRBV11-2,TRBJ2-3,TRBD2,.,TGTGCCAGCAGCCCTAGCGGGGGGGGCCCAGATACGCAGTATTTT,CASSPSGGGPDTQYF
TRBV9,TRBJ1-5,.,.,TGTGCCAGCAGCGATGGGAGGAGCAATCAGCCCCAGCATTTT,CASSDGRSNQPQHF
TRBV6-5,TRBJ2-7,.,.,TGTGCCAGCCTGATGACTGTCACCAACTACGAGCAGTACTTC,CASLMTVTNYEQYF
TRBV15,TRBJ2-3,.,.,TGTGCCACCAGCAGAGAGTTAGCGTTACGGGGCACAGATACGCAGTATTTT,CATSRELALRGTDTQYF
TRBV6-5,TRBJ1-2,TRBD1,.,TGTGCCAGCAGTCTGACAGGGGCGGAAGGCTACACCTTC,CASSLTGAEGYTF
TRBV25-1,TRBJ2-1,.,.,TGTGCCAGCAGTGACGTTAACGGGGATGAGCAGTTCTTC,CASSDVNGDEQFF
TRBV4-2,TRBJ2-1,.,.,TGTGCCAGCAGCCAAGAATCAGGGGTCAATCCAATCTCCTACAATGAGCAGTTCTTC,CASSQESGVNPISYNEQFF
TRBV5-6,TRBJ1-1,TRBD1,.,TGTGCCAGCAGCTCCCCGGGACAGAGGAACACTGAAGCTTTCTTT,CASSSPGQRNTEAFF
TRBV29-1,TRBJ1-2,.,once,TGCAGCGTGGAGTCAGGGAGGAAAGGCTACACCTTC,CSVESGRKGYTF
TRBV7-9,TRBJ2-7,.,.,TGTGCCAGCAGCTTACGGAGCGAGCAGTACTTC,CASSLRSEQYF
TRBV11-2,TRBJ2-5,.,.,TGTGCCAGCAGCTTCGCCAGGGGACGAGAGGAGACCCAGTACTTC,CASSFARGREETQYF
TRBV18,TRBJ1-3,.,.,TGTGCCAGCTCACCACCGCTGGCAGGCGGGGTAAACACCATATATTTT,CASSPPLAGGVNTIYF
TRBV6-5,TRBJ2-3,.,.,TGTGCCAGCCGGAAGCGGGTGGCCACAGATACGCAGTATTTT,CASRKRVATDTQYF
TRBV27,TRBJ1-1,TRBD1,.,TGTGCCAGCTTTAGACAGGGGCGGACTGAAGCTTTCTTT,CASFRQGRTEAFF
TRBV6-4,TRBJ1-3,.,.,TGTGCCAGCTACGATAGGGGTTGGGGAAACACCATATATTTT,CASYDRGWGNTIYF
TRBV7-8,TRBJ2-1,TRBD2,.,TGTGCCGTCTCAGCGGGGGGGGAAGGGGACAGACCCTACAATGAGCAGTTCTTC,CAVSAGGEGDRPYNEQFF
TRBV18,TRBJ1-2,.,.,TGTGCCAGCTCATCATCAGGTTACTATGGCTACACCTTC,CASSSSGYYGYTF
TRBV6-2/TRBV6-3,TRBJ1-1,TRBD1,.,TGTGCCAGCAGTAGGACAGGGAACATGAACACTGAAGCTTTCTTT,CASSRTGNMNTEAFF
TRBV19,TRBJ1-5,TRBD1,.,TGTGCCAGTAGGATGAACTTCAGGGGGCAGAATCAGCCCCAGCATTTT,CASRMNFRGQNQPQHF
TRBV7-8,TRBJ2-7,TRBD1,.,TGTGCCAGCAGAAAAGGGACAGATGCTTTGAGGGAGCAGTACTTC,CASRKGTDALREQYF
TRBV25-1,TRBJ1-6,.,.,TGTGCCAGCAGGCCCTCAGGTGTTAATTCACCCCTCCACTTT,CASRPSGVNSPLHF
TRBV2,TRBJ2-6,.,few,TGTGCCAGCAGGCCGGGTCCCTCTGGGGCCAACGTCCTGACTTTC,CASRPGPSGANVLTF
TRBV19,TRBJ1-2,.,few,TGTGCCAGTAGTATATTGGGGGCCAGGGGCTACACCTTC,CASSILGARGYTF
TRBV5-1,TRBJ2-3,.,.,TGCGCCAGCAGCTTGGAAGGGGTGGAAGATACGCAGTATTTT,CASSLEGVEDTQYF
TRBV5-1,TRBJ1-2,.,.,TGCGCCAGCAGCCCCGGGATCTTAAACTATGGCTACACCTTC,CASSPGILNYGYTF